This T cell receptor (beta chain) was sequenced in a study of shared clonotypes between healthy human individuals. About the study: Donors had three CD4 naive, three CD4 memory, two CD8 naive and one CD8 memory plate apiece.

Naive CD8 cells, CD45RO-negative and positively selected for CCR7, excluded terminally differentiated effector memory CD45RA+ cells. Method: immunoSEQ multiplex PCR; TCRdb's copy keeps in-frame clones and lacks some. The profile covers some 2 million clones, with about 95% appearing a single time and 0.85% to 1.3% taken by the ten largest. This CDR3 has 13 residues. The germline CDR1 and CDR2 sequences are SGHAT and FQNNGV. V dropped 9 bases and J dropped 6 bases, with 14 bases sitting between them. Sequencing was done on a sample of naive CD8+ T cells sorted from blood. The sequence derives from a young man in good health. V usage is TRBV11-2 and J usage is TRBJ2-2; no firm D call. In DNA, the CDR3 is TGTGCCAGTGAAGCCCTAGGAGCCGGGGAGCTGTTTTTT. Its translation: CASEALGAGELFF.